This TCR beta chain originates from a study of blood T cell repertoires in COVID-19. Across the study: PBMCs, B-cell-depleted T cells, or T cells provided the cDNA or gDNA that made up the material.

Germline CDR1 reads SGHTA; CDR2 reads FQGNSA. Trimming took off 3 bases at V and 7 bases at J, with 16 bases between the two ends. The CDR3 is made up of 14 amino acids. Either two negative PCRs, clearance, or symptom resolution qualified Cohort 3 donors as recovered. Original processing notes: Reference gene primer amplification yielded estimated nucleated cell counts. Only in-frame clones appear in the TCRdb table, and some are missing; sequencing was by immunoSEQ multiplex PCR. V and J calls and clone size are copied from that table; D and trimming were computed from the DNA. The sample includes a few hundred thousand clones, about 91% seen only once; the top ten take around 9%.

The receptor was derived from a woman aged 18-35 years who had recovered from COVID-19. The chain carries TRBV7-2 and TRBJ2-7; maybe TRBD1 (6 bases). Source material: PBMCs or T cells enriched from blood (not recorded which). The CDR3 sequence: CASSFQGPSGEQYF. CDR3 nucleotide sequence: TGTGCCAGCAGCTTTCAGGGGCCGTCGGGAGAGCAGTACTTC.